Sequencing of this T cell receptor (beta chain) was carried out in a study of Ad26.COV2.S vaccination and SARS-CoV-2 variants. Across the study: Each vaccinee took Ad26.COV2.S intramuscularly, once or twice 56 days apart.

Treatment given: about 20 received Ad26.COV2.S at low or high dose, single or two shots; several received placebo; per-sample allocation not given. The study sampled participants on day 63 after the first vaccine or placebo injection. Using immunoSEQ multiplex PCR, the repertoire was profiled, and TCRdb retains in-frame clones only, with some absent. This table holds roughly 400,000 clones, roughly 88% found once. V was shortened by 4 bases and J by 1 base, with 13 bases between the two germline ends. The germline CDR1 and CDR2 sequences are LGHNA and YNFKEQ. This CDR3 contains 15 residues. The material sequenced was peripheral blood, taken in a trial of Ad26.COV2.S vaccine versus placebo. The clonotype was recovered from a person between 18 and 65 years old who received the Ad26.COV2.S COVID-19 vaccine or a placebo. The chain carries TRBV4-2 and TRBJ1-2; a weak D match, TRBD1 (5 bases). CDR3 residues: CASSRAPGGNYGYTF. CDR3 in DNA: TGTGCCAGCAGCCGGGCCCCGGGGGGTAACTATGGCTACACCTTC.